The present T cell receptor (beta chain) was sequenced within a study of T-cell memory formation after mild COVID-19. Study in general: TCR clusters were mostly donor specific. The study, taken as a whole, reports: What remained unconfirmed was the SARS-CoV-2 specificity of second-wave clones peaking on day 37. CD4+ contracting clones were found mainly in CM and EM, and CD8+ ones in EMRA.

Constant-segment primers and 5'RACE yielded cDNA libraries for TCR alpha and TCR beta, each carrying sample barcodes and UMIs. A single record per CDR3 protein comes from TCRdb applying MiXCR to the 5' RACE reads. Of under 35,000 distinct CDR3 sequences listed, more than 15% are singletons. This clonotype was counted between two and nine times. Its antigen remains unidentified. Germline V gene lookup returns CDR1 SGHRS and CDR2 YFSETQ. CDR3 size: 16 residues. The V segment lost 4 bases and the J segment 7 bases; nucleotides outside the gene matches: 11. This TCR was recovered from an adult who had mild COVID-19 (a few samples of this study predate the infection). Cell type and time point are not known. V and J are TRBV5-1 and TRBJ2-2; 9 bases match TRBD1. What was sequenced was PBMCs or a T cell subset sorted from them (not recorded which). The CDR3 spells CASSAKQGAIGGELFF. DNA of the CDR3: TGCGCCAGCAGCGCCAAACAGGGGGCGATAGGCGGGGAGCTGTTTTTT.